These 14 T cell receptor beta chains share one sample of origin, sequenced in a study of T cell responses to AZD1222 COVID-19 vaccine. Some clones are missing from TCRdb's copy, which holds only in-frame ones; the method was immunoSEQ multiplex PCR. The repertoire holds 80,000 or so clones, roughly 85% seen once, with approximately 1.5% in the top ten. Here the sequenced sample was peripheral blood, taken on day 0 of AZD1222 vaccination. All receptors derive from an adult in good health.

The rearrangement uses TRBV6-5 and TRBJ2-3, with 12 bases that match TRBD2. CDR1 is MNHEY and CDR2 is SVGAGI in the germline V gene. The CDR3 covers 15 residues. J lost 4 bases, V lost 7 bases, and 6 bases had no gene match. Here the CDR3 DNA reads TGTGCCAGCACAGATCGACTAGCGGGAGCAGATACGCAGTATTTT. Amino acid sequence: CASTDRLAGADTQYF.

This clone was detected only once. J is TRBJ2-1 and V is TRBV12-3 or TRBV12-4; no definite D call. V dropped 0 bases and J dropped 9 bases, with 3 bases sitting between them. The CDR3 length is 11 residues. DNA of the CDR3: TGTGCCAGCAGTTTAGCAGGTGAGCAGTTCTTC. Its protein is CASSLAGEQFF.

The chain joins TRBV6-2 or TRBV6-3 to TRBJ1-2; 7 bases match TRBD1. Germline values: CDR1 MNHEY, CDR2 SVGEGT. Unmatched junction bases numbered 18, after V lost 4 bases and J lost 7 bases. CDR3 length: 17 amino acids. The CDR3, as DNA: TGTGCCAGCAGTTTCCTCGGGACAGACCAGGTCGTTTTTGGCTACACCTTC. Protein sequence: CASSFLGTDQVVFGYTF.

The genes are TRBV18 and TRBJ1-4; D gene unclear. V was pared by 0 bases and J by 0 bases, with 8 bases between. Germline assignment: CDR1 KGHSH and CDR2 LQKENI. The CDR3 loop spans 16 amino acids. CDR3: CASSPPRVTTNEKLFF. Here the CDR3 DNA reads TGTGCCAGCTCACCACCGCGGGTGACAACTAATGAAAAACTGTTTTTT.

CDR3 loop: CATTLGGQPQHF. In DNA form, the CDR3 reads TGTGCTACTACTCTAGGAGGTCAGCCCCAGCATTTT. This chain links TRBV12-5 with TRBJ1-5; D gene uncertain. Germline assignment: CDR1 LGHNT and CDR2 FRNRAP. The CDR3 covers 12 residues. The V end lost 10 bases, the J end lost 6 bases, and 13 bases lay between the germline ends.

V usage is TRBV6-5 and J usage is TRBJ2-7; D not certain. Germline CDR1 MNHEY, CDR2 SVGAGI. Trimming pared 6 bases from V and 4 bases from J, leaving 13 bases between. The CDR3 runs 13 residues. This CDR3 is CASRGTVAYEQYF. The CDR3 DNA follows: TGTGCCAGCAGGGGCACAGTTGCATACGAGCAGTACTTC.

This chain joins TRBV6-4 and TRBJ2-5, with 8 bases identical to TRBD1. This CDR3 is built from 14 residues. CDR1 and CDR2 from the germline V gene are MRHNA and SNTAGT. The J segment lost 6 bases and the V segment lost 6 bases, leaving 9 bases of the junction unmatched. The CDR3 DNA follows: TGTGCCAGCAGAATACTACAGGGGGAAAAGACCCAGTACTTC. It is translated as CASRILQGEKTQYF.

The chain couples TRBV2 to TRBJ1-1; TRBD1 is a possible D gene (6 bases). CDR1 and CDR2 (germline): SNHLY, FYNNEI. V dropped 9 bases and J dropped 5 bases, with 10 bases sitting between them. This CDR3 has 11 residues. The DNA for the CDR3 is TGTGCCAGGGGAGGGGGGACTGAAGCTTTCTTT. It encodes CARGGGTEAFF.

This chain joins TRBV18 and TRBJ2-3; D not resolved. V lost 3 bases to trimming and J lost 0 bases, with 4 bases between them. CDR3 length: 13 residues. From germline, CDR1 is KGHSH and CDR2 LQKENI. CDR3 coding DNA: TGTGCCAGCTCACCCCCTAGCACAGATACGCAGTATTTT. This sequence encodes CASSPPSTDTQYF.

CDR3 sequence: CASVPGQGVLSYGYTF. CDR3 coding DNA: TGTGCCAGCGTCCCGGGACAGGGGGTCCTAAGCTATGGCTACACCTTC. The chain employs TRBV19 and TRBJ1-2; 11 nucleotides line up with TRBD1. V lost 9 bases and J lost 4; bases outside the gene matches: 13. CDR3 size: 16 residues. Germline V gene sequence: CDR1 LNHDA, CDR2 SQIVND (reference sequence). The whole variable domain, remainder taken from reference TRBV19 and TRBJ1-2, is DGGITQSPKYLFRKEGQNVTLSCEQNLNHDAMYWYRQDPGQGLRLIYYSQIVNDFQKGDIAEGYSVSREKKESFPLTVTSAQKNPTAFYLCASVPGQGVLSYGYTFGSGTRLTVV.

This chain joins TRBV5-1 and TRBJ1-2; no clear D gene. Germline V gene lookup returns CDR1 SGHRS and CDR2 YFSETQ. Trimming left V 1 base short and J 7 bases short, with 17 bases between. The CDR3 consists of 15 residues. The CDR3 reads CASSLPPAGSGGYTF. In DNA form, the CDR3 reads TGCGCCAGCAGCTTGCCCCCGGCGGGAAGCGGTGGCTACACCTTC.

The chain joins TRBV5-1 to TRBJ2-7; TRBD2 agrees at 10 bases. The germline gives CDR1 SGHRS, CDR2 YFSETQ. This CDR3 is 15 amino acids long. V lost 0 bases and J lost 2; bases outside the gene matches: 2. As DNA, the CDR3 is TGCGCCAGCAGCTTGGTTCTAGCGGGAGCCTACGAGCAGTACTTC. Its translation is CASSLVLAGAYEQYF.

The genes are TRBV7-8 and TRBJ1-5, with D unclear. Germline V CDR1 and CDR2: SGHVS, FQNEAQ. CDR3 length: 13 amino acids. The V end was cut by 5 bases, the J end by 5 bases, with 10 bases between. CDR3 nucleotide sequence: TGTGCCAGCAGCCGTCAAGGCTATCAGCCCCAGCATTTT. This encodes CASSRQGYQPQHF.

The chain joins TRBV15 to TRBJ2-7, with D possibly matching TRBD2 (7 bases). Germline loops: CDR1 LNHNV, CDR2 YYDKDF (reference sequence). Trimming left V 1 base short and J 0 bases short, with 13 bases between. This CDR3 has 16 residues. The DNA for the CDR3 is TGTGCCACCAGCAGAGGTAGGGGGGGAAGCTCCTACGAGCAGTACTTC. Translation: CATSRGRGGSSYEQYF.